The clone carrying this TCR beta chain appeared once. What it recognizes is unknown. This entry is derived from a study of CD8 T cells in ankylosing spondylitis. The CDR3 extends over 13 amino acids. The V and J ends lost 3 bases and 6 bases respectively, with 8 bases between them. Looked up from germline, CDR1 is KGHDR and CDR2 is SFDVKD. Generation of TCR beta libraries employed quantitative 5'-RACE incorporating molecular barcodes. TCRdb recomputed calls from the 5' RACE reads with MiXCR, one row per CDR3 protein. In the table there are around 430,000 distinct CDR3 sequences, approximately 17% of which are singletons. Study findings and constraints: Peripheral blood samples showed relatively rare disease-linked clones, and these clones were CD8+. Certain motif variants had earlier appeared in reactive arthritis synovial fluid and blood. Blood of patients with ankylosing spondylitis appeared to be characterized by a TCR beta motif of eight highly homologous variants.

The chain uses TRBV24-1 and TRBJ2-1, with D uncertain. The receptor was derived from a male donor with ankylosing spondylitis. Specimen: blood, either unsorted or a sorted T cell fraction (not recorded which). The CDR3 is CATSDPPLNEQFF. The CDR3 coding sequence is TGTGCCACCAGTGATCCCCCCCTCAATGAGCAGTTCTTC.